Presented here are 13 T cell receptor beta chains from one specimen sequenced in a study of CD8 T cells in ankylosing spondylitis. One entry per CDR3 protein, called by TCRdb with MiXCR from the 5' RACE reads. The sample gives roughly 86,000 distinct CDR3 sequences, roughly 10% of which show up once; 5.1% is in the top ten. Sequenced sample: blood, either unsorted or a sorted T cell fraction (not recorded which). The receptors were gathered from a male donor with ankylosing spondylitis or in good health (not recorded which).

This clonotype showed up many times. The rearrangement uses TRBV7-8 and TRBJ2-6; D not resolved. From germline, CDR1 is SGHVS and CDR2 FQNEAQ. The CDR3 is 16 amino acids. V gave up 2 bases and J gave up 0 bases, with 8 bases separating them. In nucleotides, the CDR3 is TGTGCCAGCAGCTTATACGCTGACTCTGGGGCCAACGTCCTGACTTTC. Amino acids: CASSLYADSGANVLTF.

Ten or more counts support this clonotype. The CDR3 region has the DNA TGTGCCAGCAGCACCCGGGGCTCTAATGAAAAACTGTTTTTT. Translating it yields CASSTRGSNEKLFF. The rearrangement joins TRBV3-1 to TRBJ1-4; possibly TRBD1 for D (5 bases). This CDR3 has 14 amino acids. Trimming took 5 bases from V and 3 from J, leaving 10 bases between them. Germline assignment: CDR1 LGHDT and CDR2 YNNKEL (reference sequence).

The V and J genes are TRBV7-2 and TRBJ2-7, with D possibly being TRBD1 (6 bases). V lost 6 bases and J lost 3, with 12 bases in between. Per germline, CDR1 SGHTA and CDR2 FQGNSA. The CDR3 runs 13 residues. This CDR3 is CASSRDNYYEQYF. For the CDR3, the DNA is TGTGCCAGCAGTCGGGACAACTACTACGAGCAGTACTTC. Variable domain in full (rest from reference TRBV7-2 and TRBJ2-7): GAGVSQSPSNKVTEKGKDVELRCDPISGHTALYWYRQSLGQGLEFLIYFQGNSAPDKSGLPSDRFSAERTGGSVSTLTIQRTQQEDSAVYLCASSRDNYYEQYFGPGTRLTVT.

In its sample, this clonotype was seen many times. This CDR3 is CASSLRDGRHTDTQYF. Here the CDR3 DNA reads TGTGCCAGCAGCTTACGCGACGGGAGACACACAGATACGCAGTATTTT. This chain links TRBV7-9 with TRBJ2-3; possible D gene TRBD2, 6 bases. Trimming shortened V by 2 bases and J by 2 bases, and 14 bases separated the two germline ends. Germline-derived CDR1 and CDR2 are SEHNR and FQNEAQ (reference sequence). This CDR3 spans 16 amino acids.

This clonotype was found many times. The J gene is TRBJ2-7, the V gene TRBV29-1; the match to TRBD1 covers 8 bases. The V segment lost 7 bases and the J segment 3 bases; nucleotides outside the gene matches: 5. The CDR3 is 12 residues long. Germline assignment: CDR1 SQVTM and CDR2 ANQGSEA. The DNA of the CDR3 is TGCAGCGCCATTACAGGGGGCTACGAGCAGTACTTC. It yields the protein CSAITGGYEQYF.

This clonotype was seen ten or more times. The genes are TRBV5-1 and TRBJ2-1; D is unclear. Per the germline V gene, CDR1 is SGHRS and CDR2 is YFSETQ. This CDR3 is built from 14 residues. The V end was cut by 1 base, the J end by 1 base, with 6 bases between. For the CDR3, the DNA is TGCGCCAGCAGCTTGACGGGTTCCTACAATGAGCAGTTCTTC. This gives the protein CASSLTGSYNEQFF.

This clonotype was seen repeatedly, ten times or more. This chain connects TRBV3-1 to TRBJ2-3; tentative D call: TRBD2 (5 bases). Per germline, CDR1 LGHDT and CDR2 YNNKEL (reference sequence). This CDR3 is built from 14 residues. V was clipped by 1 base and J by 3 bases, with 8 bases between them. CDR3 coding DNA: TGTGCCAGCAGCCAAGGGCTAGCAACAGATACGCAGTATTTT. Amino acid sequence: CASSQGLATDTQYF.

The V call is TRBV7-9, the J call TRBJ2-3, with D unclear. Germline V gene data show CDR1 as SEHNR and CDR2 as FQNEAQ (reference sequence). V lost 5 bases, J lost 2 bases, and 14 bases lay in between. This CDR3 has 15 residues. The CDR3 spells CASSTRALVTDTQYF. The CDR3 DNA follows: TGTGCCAGCAGCACCCGGGCCCTGGTCACAGATACGCAGTATTTT.

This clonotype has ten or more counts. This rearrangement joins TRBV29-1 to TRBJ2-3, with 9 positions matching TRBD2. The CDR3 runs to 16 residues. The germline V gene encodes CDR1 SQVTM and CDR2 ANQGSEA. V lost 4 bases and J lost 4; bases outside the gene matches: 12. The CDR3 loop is CSVVLRSGGSADTQYF. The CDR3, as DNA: TGCAGCGTTGTGCTTAGGAGCGGGGGGAGCGCAGATACGCAGTATTTT.

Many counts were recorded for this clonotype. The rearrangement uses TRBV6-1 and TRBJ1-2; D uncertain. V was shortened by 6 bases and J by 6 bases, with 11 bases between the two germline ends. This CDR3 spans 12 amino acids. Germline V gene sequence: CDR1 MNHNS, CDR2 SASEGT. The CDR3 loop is CASRKITDGYTF. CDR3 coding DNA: TGTGCCAGCAGGAAGATAACGGATGGCTACACCTTC.

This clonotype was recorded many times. The CDR3 here is CSARETGGNSPLHF. DNA of the CDR3: TGCAGTGCTCGGGAGACAGGGGGTAATTCACCCCTCCACTTT. J is TRBJ1-6 and V is TRBV20-1; the match to TRBD1 covers 9 bases. Germline assignment: CDR1 DFQATT and CDR2 SNEGSKA (reference sequence). Trimming at V came to 5 bases and at J to 6 bases, leaving 5 bases not matched to a gene. The CDR3 has 14 amino acids.

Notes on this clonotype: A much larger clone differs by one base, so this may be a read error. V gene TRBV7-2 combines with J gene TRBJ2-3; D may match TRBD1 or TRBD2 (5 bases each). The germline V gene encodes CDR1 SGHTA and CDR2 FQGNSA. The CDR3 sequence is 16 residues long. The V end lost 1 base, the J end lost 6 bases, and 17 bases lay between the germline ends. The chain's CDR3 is CASSLEGTIAEDTQYF. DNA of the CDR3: TGTGCCAGCAGCTTAGAGGGGACCATAGCAGAGGATACGCAGTATTTT.

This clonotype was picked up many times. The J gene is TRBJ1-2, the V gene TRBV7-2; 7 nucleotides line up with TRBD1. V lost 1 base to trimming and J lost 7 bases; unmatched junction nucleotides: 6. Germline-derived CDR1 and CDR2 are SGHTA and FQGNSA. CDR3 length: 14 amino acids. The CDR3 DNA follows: TGTGCCAGCAGCTTAGAACAGGGGTTTGGTGGCTACACCTTC. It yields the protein CASSLEQGFGGYTF. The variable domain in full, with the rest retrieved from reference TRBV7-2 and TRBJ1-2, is GAGVSQSPSNKVTEKGKDVELRCDPISGHTALYWYRQSLGQGLEFLIYFQGNSAPDKSGLPSDRFSAERTGGSVSTLTIQRTQQEDSAVYLCASSLEQGFGGYTFGSGTRLTVV.